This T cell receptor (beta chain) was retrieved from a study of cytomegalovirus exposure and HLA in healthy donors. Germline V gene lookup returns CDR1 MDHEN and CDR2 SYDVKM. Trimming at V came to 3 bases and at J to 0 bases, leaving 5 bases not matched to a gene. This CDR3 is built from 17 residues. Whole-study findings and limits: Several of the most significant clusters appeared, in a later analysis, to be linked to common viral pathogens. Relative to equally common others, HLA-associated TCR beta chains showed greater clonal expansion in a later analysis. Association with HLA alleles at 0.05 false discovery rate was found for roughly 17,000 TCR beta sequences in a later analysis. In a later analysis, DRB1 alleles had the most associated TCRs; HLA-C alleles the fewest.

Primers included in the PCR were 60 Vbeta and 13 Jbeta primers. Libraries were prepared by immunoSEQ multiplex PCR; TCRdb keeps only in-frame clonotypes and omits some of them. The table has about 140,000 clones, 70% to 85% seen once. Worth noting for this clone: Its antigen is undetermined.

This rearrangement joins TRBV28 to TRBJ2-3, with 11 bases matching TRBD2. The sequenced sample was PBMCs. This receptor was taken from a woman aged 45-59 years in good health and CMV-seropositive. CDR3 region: CASSFASGGTSTDTQYF. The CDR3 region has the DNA TGTGCCAGCAGTTTCGCTAGCGGGGGGACTAGCACAGATACGCAGTATTTT.